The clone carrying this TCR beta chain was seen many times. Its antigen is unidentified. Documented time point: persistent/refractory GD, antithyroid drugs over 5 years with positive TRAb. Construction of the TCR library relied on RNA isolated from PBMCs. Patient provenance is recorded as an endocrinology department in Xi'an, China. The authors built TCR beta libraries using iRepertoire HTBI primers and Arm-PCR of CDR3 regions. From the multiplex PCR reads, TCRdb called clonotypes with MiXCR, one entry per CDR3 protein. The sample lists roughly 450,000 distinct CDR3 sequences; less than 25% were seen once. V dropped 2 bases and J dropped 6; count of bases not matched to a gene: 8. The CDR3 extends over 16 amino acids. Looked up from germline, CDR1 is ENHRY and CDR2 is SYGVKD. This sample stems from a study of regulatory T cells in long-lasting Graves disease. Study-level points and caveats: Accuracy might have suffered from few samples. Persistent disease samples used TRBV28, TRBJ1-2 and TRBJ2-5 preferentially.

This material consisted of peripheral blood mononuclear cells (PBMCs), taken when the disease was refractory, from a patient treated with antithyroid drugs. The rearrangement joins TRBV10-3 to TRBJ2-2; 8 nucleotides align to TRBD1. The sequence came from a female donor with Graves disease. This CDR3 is CAISEAGTGDPGELFF. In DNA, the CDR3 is TGTGCCATCAGTGAGGCGGGGACAGGCGACCCCGGGGAGCTGTTTTTT.